These 13 T cell receptor beta chains were all obtained from the same sample, sequenced in a study of neurological immune-mediated disorders. Time point denoted: longitudinal time-point 3. TCRdb used MiXCR to reprocess the 5' RACE reads, holding one entry per CDR3 protein. The sample lists over 90,000 distinct CDR3 sequences, less than 14% occurring once. Sequenced: PBMCs. The receptors here all came from a female donor with HTLV-1-associated myelopathy (HAM/TSP).

This clonotype came up many times. The chain carries TRBV11-2 and TRBJ2-4, with TRBD1 as a possible D gene (5 bases). The CDR3 has 14 residues. Trimming shortened V by 4 bases and J by 5 bases, and 12 bases separated the two germline ends. From germline, CDR1 is SGHAT and CDR2 FQNNGV. The chain's CDR3 is CASSSRVSENIQYF. The CDR3 DNA reads as TGTGCCAGCAGCTCCAGGGTGTCCGAAAACATTCAGTACTTC.

This clonotype was seen repeatedly, ten times or more. The chain couples TRBV5-1 to TRBJ1-4; no firm D call. CDR1 SGHRS and CDR2 YFSETQ come from the germline V gene. CDR3 length: 14 residues. The V end was cut by 2 bases, the J end by 5 bases, with 10 bases between. The CDR3 is CASSLGLKNEKLFF. The CDR3, as DNA: TGCGCCAGCAGCTTAGGGTTAAAGAATGAAAAACTGTTTTTT.

Many counts were recorded for this clonotype. This chain joins TRBV5-6 and TRBJ2-7, with D perhaps matching TRBD1 or TRBD2 (6 bases each). The germline CDR1 and CDR2 sequences are SGHDT and YYEEEE. Trimming took off 0 bases at V and 3 bases at J, with 16 bases between the two ends. The CDR3 runs 16 residues. Here the CDR3 DNA reads TGTGCCAGCAGCTTGGCCGGGGCGGGACAAGTCTACGAGCAGTACTTC. Amino acids: CASSLAGAGQVYEQYF.

This clonotype appeared many times. V and J are TRBV20-1 and TRBJ2-3, with TRBD2 matching 8 bases. Germline V CDR1 and CDR2: DFQATT, SNEGSKA (reference sequence). This CDR3 comprises 14 residues. Germline trimming cut 1 base from V and 7 bases from J; bases unmatched to any gene: 7. CDR3 amino acids: CSARGAGGPNTQYF. In DNA, the CDR3 is TGCAGTGCTAGAGGTGCGGGGGGCCCGAATACGCAGTATTTT.

This clonotype was picked up many times. The chain is built from TRBV5-1 and TRBJ2-2, with D possibly matching TRBD1 (6 bases). The CDR3 runs to 13 residues. V lost 4 bases, J lost 5 bases, and 9 bases lay in between. CDR1 is SGHRS and CDR2 is YFSETQ in the germline V gene. The CDR3 region has the DNA TGCGCCAGCAGCCCTACAGGGACCGGGGAGCTGTTTTTT. Translated, it gives CASSPTGTGELFF.

This clonotype was seen repeatedly, ten times or more. V gene TRBV5-1 combines with J gene TRBJ2-2, with a possible D match to TRBD2 (5 bases). The CDR3 is 14 residues long. V lost 4 bases, J lost 1 base, and 8 bases lay in between. The germline V gene has CDR1 SGHRS and CDR2 YFSETQ. As DNA, the CDR3 is TGCGCCAGCAGCCCAGAGGGGAACACCGGGGAGCTGTTTTTT. This encodes CASSPEGNTGELFF.

J is TRBJ2-2 and V is TRBV6-2 or TRBV6-3; D gene uncertain. Germline values: CDR1 MNHEY, CDR2 SVGEGT. V shed 4 bases and J shed 4 bases, with 10 bases lying between them. This CDR3 is 14 amino acids long. CDR3 protein: CASSSGGSTGELFF. CDR3 nucleotide sequence: TGTGCCAGCAGTTCCGGTGGAAGCACCGGGGAGCTGTTTTTT.

In this sample, this clonotype turned up many times. The genes are TRBV7-9 and TRBJ2-6; D gene uncertain. The germline V and J ends were trimmed by 6 bases and 4 bases, with 13 bases remaining between them. This CDR3 spans 15 amino acids. Germline loops: CDR1 SEHNR, CDR2 FQNEAQ (reference sequence). The CDR3 loop reads CASSSLLGGANVLTF. For the CDR3, the DNA is TGTGCCAGCAGTTCGCTACTGGGGGGGGCCAACGTCCTGACTTTC.

At least ten counts were recorded for this clonotype. The V gene is TRBV5-1, the J gene TRBJ2-7, with 7 bases lining up with TRBD1. V was pared by 0 bases and J by 4 bases, with 4 bases of the junction left unmatched. The CDR3 covers 14 residues. The germline V gene encodes CDR1 SGHRS and CDR2 YFSETQ. CDR3 sequence reads: CASSLGGQTYEQYF. CDR3 in DNA: TGCGCCAGCAGCTTGGGGGGACAGACGTACGAGCAGTACTTC.

This clonotype was counted many times. The genes are TRBV7-2 and TRBJ2-7; 7 bases line up with TRBD2. The CDR3 consists of 12 residues. Unmatched junction bases numbered 4, after V lost 8 bases and J lost 3 bases. Germline loops: CDR1 SGHTA, CDR2 FQGNSA. The CDR3 region is CASRRGVYEQYF. The CDR3 bases are TGTGCCAGCCGTCGGGGGGTCTACGAGCAGTACTTC.

There are many counts of this clonotype. The CDR3 loop is CASSTRGNYGYTF. The CDR3 coding sequence is TGTGCCAGCAGTACTAGGGGGAACTATGGCTACACCTTC. This rearrangement joins TRBV25-1 to TRBJ1-2; weak D call: TRBD1 (6 bases). The ends were cut back, 5 bases at V and 2 bases at J, with 9 bases in the middle. The V gene's germline CDR1 is MGHDK and CDR2 SYGVNS. This CDR3 has 13 amino acids.

As regards this clonotype: Being one base from a much bigger clone, this may be a read error. J is TRBJ1-5 and V is TRBV20-1, with 7 bases lining up with TRBD1. The V gene's germline CDR1 is DFQATT and CDR2 SNEGSKA (reference sequence). The length of the CDR3 is 17 residues. Trimming cost V 1 base and J 6 bases; bases outside gene matches: 15. DNA of the CDR3: TGCAGTGCTAGAGTCCCTGGACAGGTCGGTTGGGTTCAGCCCCAGCATTTT. Residues: CSARVPGQVGWVQPQHF.

This clonotype was recorded at least ten times. The chain recombines TRBV7-8 with TRBJ1-3; D not resolved. The CDR3 is 14 residues long. The germline V gene encodes CDR1 SGHVS and CDR2 FQNEAQ. V was cut by 1 base and J by 0 bases, with 4 bases left in between. The CDR3 is CASSLGASGNTIYF. The CDR3 coding sequence is TGTGCCAGCAGCTTAGGTGCCTCTGGAAACACCATATATTTT. Variable domain in full (rest from reference TRBV7-8 and TRBJ1-3): GAGVSQSPRYKVAKRGQDVALRCDPISGHVSLFWYQQALGQGPEFLTYFQNEAQLDKSGLPSDRFFAERPEGSVSTLKIQRTQQEDSAVYLCASSLGASGNTIYFGEGSWLTVV.